The TCR beta chain described here comes from a study of blood T cells in healthy people across ages. Whole-study findings and limits: Samples with more naive T cells showed higher observed beta diversity. The CMV status of each donor remained undetermined, and this could have confounded shifts in expanded clonotypes. Estimated diversity that came from one million T cells was considered an underestimate.

Germline CDR1 MNHEY, CDR2 SMNVEV (reference sequence). CDR3 length equals 15 residues. The V end lost 3 bases, the J end lost 10 bases, and 21 bases lay between the germline ends. A J-beta primer mix and a sample-barcoded 5' primer were used in a second PCR of roughly 6 to 11 cycles. TCRdb used MiXCR to reprocess the 5' RACE reads, holding one entry per CDR3 protein. The sample includes roughly 2 million distinct CDR3 sequences, roughly 52% of them seen just once. Comments on this clonotype: Its antigen is as yet unknown.

The TCR comes from a woman aged 35 to 49 in good health. Sequencing was performed on blood. The chain links TRBV27 to TRBJ1-2, with D hard to call. CDR3 sequence: CASSFLLRGKGDYTF. DNA for the CDR3: TGTGCCAGCAGTTTCCTGTTACGAGGAAAGGGTGACTACACCTTC.